A single sample gave rise to the 21 T cell receptor beta chains below, sequenced in a study of T cells in Graves' hyperthyroidism and ophthalmopathy. Template material for amplifying TCR beta CDR3 regions consisted of RNA transcripts. RT-PCR in the first round (using the HTBI primer set) targeted the TCR CDR3. TCRdb analysed the multiplex PCR reads with MiXCR anew, one entry per CDR3 protein. The profile covers nearly 600,000 distinct CDR3 sequences, with about 14% appearing a single time and roughly 7% taken by the ten largest. The specimen was blood. The receptors stem from a young woman with Graves' ophthalmopathy.

Many counts were recorded for this clonotype. Here the CDR3 DNA reads TGTGCCAGCAGTGAGGCGGCAGCCGGGCAGTACTTC. This gives the protein CASSEAAAGQYF. The gene calls are TRBV2 and TRBJ2-7; no clear D. V gave up 3 bases and J gave up 9 bases, with 12 bases separating them. CDR1 is SNHLY and CDR2 is FYNNEI in the germline V gene. The CDR3 covers 12 residues.

Notes on this clonotype: A read error may be the cause here, since a much bigger clone is one base away. This chain links TRBV28 with TRBJ2-2; D tentatively fits TRBD1 or TRBD2 (5 bases each). The V end lost 4 bases, the J end lost 4 bases, and 16 bases lay between the germline ends. The CDR3 runs 16 residues. Germline loops: CDR1 MDHEN, CDR2 SYDVKM. The CDR3: CASSSPGTASTGELFF. The CDR3 nucleotides are TGTGCCAGCAGTTCCCCCGGGACCGCGAGCACCGGGGAGCTGTTTTTT.

The table lists this clonotype with a few counts. The chain links TRBV5-5 to TRBJ2-7; the match to TRBD1 covers 8 bases. Losses at the gene ends were 0 bases for V and 3 bases for J; bases not matched to a gene: 8. In germline, CDR1 is SGHKS, CDR2 YYEKEE (reference sequence). There are 16 residues in the CDR3. Written as DNA, the CDR3 is TGTGCCAGCAGCTTGGAGTGGGCGGACAGGGTCTACGAGCAGTACTTC. Amino acid sequence: CASSLEWADRVYEQYF.

The CDR3 spells CSVEEALGNTIYF. The CDR3 coding sequence is TGCAGCGTTGAAGAGGCTTTGGGAAACACCATATATTTT. This chain uses TRBV29-1 with TRBJ1-3; D is uncertain. The CDR3 length is 13 residues. Trimming shortened V by 0 bases and J by 4 bases, and 7 bases separated the two germline ends. The germline CDR1 and CDR2 sequences are SQVTM and ANQGSEA.

Details on this clonotype: The CDR3 ends on some other residue instead of the conserved phenylalanine or tryptophan, so this is likely a read error. The chain links TRBV11-3 to TRBJ2-5, with 7 bases matching TRBD2. Losses at the gene ends were 1 base for V and 4 bases for J; bases not matched to a gene: 0. Germline assignment: CDR1 SGHNT and CDR2 YENEEA. The CDR3 is 13 amino acids. In DNA form, the CDR3 reads TGTGCCAGCAGCTTAGCGGGGGGAGAGACCCAGTACTTG. It specifies CASSLAGGETQYL.

In this sample, this clonotype turned up many times. This rearrangement joins TRBV10-3 to TRBJ2-1; the D is unclear. Germline-derived CDR1 and CDR2 are ENHRY and SYGVKD. V was clipped by 7 bases and J by 0 bases, with 10 bases between them. This CDR3 is 14 amino acids long. This CDR3 reads CAITAGISYNEQFF. CDR3 bases: TGTGCCATCACCGCAGGAATCTCCTACAATGAGCAGTTCTTC.

The genes are TRBV10-3 and TRBJ2-1; 16 nucleotides line up with TRBD2. Per germline, CDR1 ENHRY and CDR2 SYGVKD. The CDR3 length is 16 residues. V gave up 4 bases and J gave up 6 bases; unmatched junction bases: 3. The CDR3 DNA sequence: TGTGCCATCAGTGGTGGGACTAGCGGGAGGGCCAATGAGCAGTTCTTC. Translated: CAISGGTSGRANEQFF.

The chain combines TRBV6-1 with TRBJ1-2, with a possible D match to TRBD1 (5 bases). V was pared by 6 bases and J by 8 bases, with 13 bases between. Germline V gene lookup returns CDR1 MNHNS and CDR2 SASEGT. The CDR3 is 12 residues long. In nucleotides, the CDR3 is TGTGCCAGCAGCGAGGGGCTTGGGGGCTACACCTTC. It yields the protein CASSEGLGGYTF.

In this sample, this clonotype turned up many times. The chain joins TRBV12-3 or TRBV12-4 to TRBJ2-2; the D is unclear. V dropped 1 base and J dropped 6 bases, with 6 bases sitting between them. The CDR3 runs 13 residues. The CDR3 DNA reads as TGTGCCAGCAGTTTAGTAGGGCCCGGGGAGCTGTTTTTT. Protein sequence: CASSLVGPGELFF.

This clonotype has a count of ten or more. The chain joins TRBV28 to TRBJ2-7; 9 bases map to TRBD1. The germline V gene has CDR1 MDHEN and CDR2 SYDVKM. Unmatched junction bases numbered 9, after V lost 5 bases and J lost 7 bases. CDR3 size: 14 residues. CDR3 bases: TGTGCCAGCAGTGGTGGGACAGGGCTCTGGGAGCAGTACTTC. It yields the protein CASSGGTGLWEQYF.

This clonotype was detected ten times or more. The chain recombines TRBV9 with TRBJ2-7; 9 nucleotides align to TRBD2. The CDR3 spans 16 residues. Germline loops: CDR1 SGDLS, CDR2 YYNGEE. V lost 0 bases, J lost 3 bases, and 7 bases stayed unmatched. CDR3 amino acids: CASSVGLAGRNYEQYF. In nucleotides, the CDR3 is TGTGCCAGCAGCGTAGGTCTAGCGGGAAGAAACTACGAGCAGTACTTC.

A word on this clonotype: This may arise from a read error, as a much more abundant clone is one base away. The J gene is TRBJ2-3, the V gene TRBV30; 7 nucleotides match TRBD2. With 3 bases clipped from V and 2 bases from J, the junction kept 8 bases outside the gene matches. The CDR3 contains 15 residues. Germline assignment: CDR1 GTSNPN and CDR2 SVGIG (reference sequence). The CDR3 nucleotides are TGTGCCTGGAGCGGAGCGGGGTTGCTCACAGATACGCAGTATTTT. Translating it yields CAWSGAGLLTDTQYF.

The sample holds a few counts of this clonotype. The chain employs TRBV18 and TRBJ2-5, with 13 nucleotides matching TRBD2. Germline V CDR1 and CDR2: KGHSH, LQKENI. This CDR3 is built from 17 residues. J gave up 1 base and V 5 bases, and 7 bases lay outside the gene matches. As DNA, the CDR3 is TGTGCCAGCTCATCAAGGACTAGCGGGAGAGGCCAAGAGACCCAGTACTTC. Its protein product is CASSSRTSGRGQETQYF.

This clonotype has a count of ten or more. The chain is built from TRBV2 and TRBJ2-3; D call uncertain. The V end lost 2 bases, the J end lost 2 bases, and 11 bases lay between the germline ends. Looked up from germline, CDR1 is SNHLY and CDR2 is FYNNEI. This CDR3 contains 15 residues. The CDR3 coding sequence is TGTGCCAGCAGTGAAAGCCATCAGGCCACAGATACGCAGTATTTT. Protein sequence: CASSESHQATDTQYF.

The chain uses TRBV4-1 and TRBJ2-7; D possibly corresponds to TRBD2 (7 bases). Per germline, CDR1 MGHRA and CDR2 YSYEKL. Trimming removed 0 bases at V and 4 bases at J, with 13 bases between. This CDR3 is 15 amino acids long. The CDR3 loop reads CASSQERTAGYEQYF. The CDR3 DNA reads as TGCGCCAGCAGCCAAGAACGGACAGCGGGGTACGAGCAGTACTTC.

V is TRBV14 and J is TRBJ2-3, with D possibly TRBD2 on 5 matching bases. The germline V and J ends were trimmed by 4 bases and 2 bases, with 25 bases remaining between them. CDR1 SGHDN and CDR2 FVKESK come from the germline V gene. This CDR3 is 19 amino acids long. The CDR3 nucleotides are TGTGCCAGCAGCCGAGAGGGTAGTTTAGGAGCTTCGTACACAGATACGCAGTATTTT. Its protein is CASSREGSLGASYTDTQYF.

This clonotype was detected ten times or more. The chain is built from TRBV10-2 and TRBJ2-2, with TRBD2 matching 12 bases. There are 18 residues in the CDR3. The V gene end was trimmed by 0 bases and the J gene end by 4 bases; junction bases not matched to a gene: 6. The germline CDR1 and CDR2 sequences are WSHSY and SAAADI. Here the CDR3 reads CASSESPSLAGGTGELFF. The CDR3 nucleotides are TGCGCCAGCAGTGAGTCGCCCTCACTAGCGGGAGGCACCGGGGAGCTGTTTTTT.

This clonotype was found many times. The rearrangement uses TRBV12-3 or TRBV12-4 and TRBJ1-6; TRBD1 agrees at 7 bases. Trimming removed 1 base from V and 4 bases from J; junction bases left unmatched: 7. The CDR3 totals 17 residues. The CDR3 loop is CASSLGGQLLYNSPLHF. Here the CDR3 DNA reads TGTGCCAGCAGTTTAGGGGGACAGCTTCTATATAATTCACCCCTCCACTTT.

This clonotype was picked up a small number of times. The CDR3 sequence: CASSLLAGGEQYF. For the CDR3, the DNA is TGTGCCAGCAGCTTGTTAGCGGGGGGGGAGCAGTACTTC. V and J are TRBV5-6 and TRBJ2-7, with 11 bases identical to TRBD2. This CDR3 is built from 13 residues. V was pared by 1 base and J by 7 bases, with 1 base of the junction left unmatched. Germline V gene data show CDR1 as SGHDT and CDR2 as YYEEEE.

This chain links TRBV7-9 with TRBJ1-5; 7 nucleotides align to TRBD1. Germline lookup yields CDR1 SEHNR and CDR2 FQNEAQ (reference sequence). The CDR3 extends over 13 amino acids. V dropped 4 bases and J dropped 6; count of bases not matched to a gene: 3. This CDR3 is CASSSGGAQPQHF. Here the CDR3 DNA reads TGTGCCAGCAGCTCAGGGGGGGCTCAGCCCCAGCATTTT.

This clonotype was observed at least ten times. CDR3 bases: TGTGCCAGCAGTTTATATCCCCCCTTCGCGGGGGCTAGCTCCTACGAGCAGTACTTC. Its protein product is CASSLYPPFAGASSYEQYF. The chain links TRBV27 to TRBJ2-7; TRBD2 is a possible D gene (7 bases). In germline, CDR1 is MNHEY, CDR2 SMNVEV (reference sequence). Deletions cut 1 base from V and 0 bases from J, with 22 bases between. This CDR3 is built from 19 residues.